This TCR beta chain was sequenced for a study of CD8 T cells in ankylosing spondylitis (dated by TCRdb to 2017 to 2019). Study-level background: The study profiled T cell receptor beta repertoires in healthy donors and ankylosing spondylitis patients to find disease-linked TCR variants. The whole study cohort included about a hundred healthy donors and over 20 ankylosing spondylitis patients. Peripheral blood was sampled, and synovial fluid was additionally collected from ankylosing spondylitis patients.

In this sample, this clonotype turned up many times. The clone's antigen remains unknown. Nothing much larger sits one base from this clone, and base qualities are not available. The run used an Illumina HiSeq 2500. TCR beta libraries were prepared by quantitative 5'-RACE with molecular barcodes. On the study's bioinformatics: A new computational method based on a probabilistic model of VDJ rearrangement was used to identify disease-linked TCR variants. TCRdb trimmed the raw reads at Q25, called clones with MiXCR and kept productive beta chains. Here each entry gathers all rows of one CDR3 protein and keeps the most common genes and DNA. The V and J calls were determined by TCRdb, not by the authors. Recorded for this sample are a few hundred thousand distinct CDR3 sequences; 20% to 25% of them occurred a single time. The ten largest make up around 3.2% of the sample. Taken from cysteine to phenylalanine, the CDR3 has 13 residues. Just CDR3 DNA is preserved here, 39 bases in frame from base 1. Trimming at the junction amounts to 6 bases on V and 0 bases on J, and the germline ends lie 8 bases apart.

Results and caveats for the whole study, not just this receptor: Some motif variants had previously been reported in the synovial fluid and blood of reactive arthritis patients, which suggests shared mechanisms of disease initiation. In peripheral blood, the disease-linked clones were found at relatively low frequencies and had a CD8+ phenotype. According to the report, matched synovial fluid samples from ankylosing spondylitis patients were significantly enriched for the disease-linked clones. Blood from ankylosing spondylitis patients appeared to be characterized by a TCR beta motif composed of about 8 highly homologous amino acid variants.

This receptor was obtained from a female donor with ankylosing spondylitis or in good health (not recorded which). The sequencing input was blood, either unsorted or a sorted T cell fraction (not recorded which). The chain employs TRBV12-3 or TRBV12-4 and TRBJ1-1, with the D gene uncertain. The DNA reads TGTGCCAGCAGAACAACAGTGAACACTGAAGCTTTCTTT. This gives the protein CASRTTVNTEAFF.